This T cell receptor beta chain was identified during a study of CD8+ T cells in alopecia areata. Sample treatment: oral pan-JAK inhibitor, 5-10 mg twice daily. Researchers took lesional scalp punch biopsies and peripheral blood from people who were alopecia areata patients. This clone has only a few counts. CDR3 length equals 14 residues. CDR1 and CDR2 (germline): MNHNS, SASEGT. The ends lost 7 bases at V and 5 bases at J; junction bases unmatched: 10. Following extraction, RNA underwent reverse transcription to cDNA, which served as the sequencing template. Using immunoSEQ multiplex PCR, the repertoire was profiled, and TCRdb retains in-frame clones only, with some absent. The table has fewer than 250,000 clones, approximately 45% seen once; the top ten hold around 3%.

The sample here was CD4+ T cells sorted from blood, taken around week 36, from a patient treated with tofacitinib. The chain has TRBV6-1 and TRBJ2-7; 8 bases agree with TRBD2. The sequence was obtained from a human donor with alopecia areata. CDR3 protein: CASNAREGGHEQYF. For the CDR3, the DNA is TGTGCCAGCAATGCCCGGGAGGGAGGGCACGAGCAGTACTTC.